This T cell receptor beta chain was obtained from a study of spatial heterogeneity in lung cancer (dated by TCRdb to about 2019). Study-level background: More beta-chain than alpha-chain transcripts were consistently detected, likely reflecting higher beta-chain transcript abundance. In the raw uncorrected reads, each unique combination of TCR and UMI appeared more than ten times on average. In non-small cell lung cancer, the study made a quantitative comparison of TCR alpha and beta repertoires among multiple tumor regions, matched nontumor lung and blood. TCR repertoire features were related to nonsynonymous mutation counts determined by whole-exome sequencing of tumor tissue. At surgery, around 200 tumor regions, some 61 matched nontumor lung samples and 56 PBMC samples were TCR-sequenced for both alpha and beta chains. Results and caveats for the whole study, not just this receptor: Ubiquitous expanded tumor TCRs showed up in blood more often at tumor resection than at routine follow-up. Additional single-cell paired TCR alpha and beta sequencing was considered necessary to confirm, at a functional level, the hypothesis that regional TCRs recognize regional mutations.

The method was 5' RACE. For sequencing, a NextSeq 500 was employed. In the TCR library protocol, a unique molecular identifier was attached to each TCR cDNA molecule so that PCR and sequencing errors could be corrected. Processing in the source paper ran as follows. Decombinator tools were used for TCR identification, UMI-based error correction and CDR3 extraction. Expanded TCRs were defined as those above a frequency of 2 per 1,000, corresponding to the top 1% of the tumor frequency distribution. Renyi diversity was calculated using the R vegan package after each repertoire was subsampled 100 times to 5,000 TCRs. CDR3 similarity networks were constructed using string-kernel similarity of amino acid triplets, with links drawn between CDR3s whose pairwise similarity was above 0.82. In TCRdb, the public reads were trimmed at Q25 with fastp and aligned with MiXCR, with productive beta chains retained. Rows are combined by CDR3 protein, so each entry shows the most common genes and DNA. The V and J calls reflect TCRdb's pipeline rather than the authors' work. In this sample the table shows some 8,900 distinct CDR3 sequences, around 4.6% of which occur a single time. Roughly 30% of the sample goes to the ten largest clones.

What this sample's time point label stands for: sample taken at primary tumor resection. Without any cell sorting, TCR sequencing was performed on whole RNA extracted either from tumor and nontumor lung tissue or from cryopreserved PBMC samples. The donors were more than 60 patients from the lung TRACERx cohort who had early-stage, untreated non-small cell lung cancer. Only patients with enough RNA available from two or more tumor regions were chosen for TCR sequencing. Trimming at the junction amounts to 3 bases on V and 3 bases on J, and the germline ends lie 16 bases apart. For CDR1 and CDR2, the germline V gene (reference sequence) lists LNHDA and SQIVND. Including the terminal cysteine and phenylalanine, the CDR3 comprises 16 residues. Left in the record is the CDR3 DNA by itself, 48 bases read in frame from the first base. This clonotype appeared a few times. What this receptor recognizes is not known. Base qualities are not provided; no much larger clone lies one nucleotide away. The library was designed around alpha chains, so this beta chain is a stray read whose abundance carries little weight.

The source of this sequence is a male donor with early-stage non-small cell lung cancer. In this chain, TRBV19 is recombined with TRBJ2-3, and possibly TRBD2, on 6 matching bases. This material consisted of PBMCs, taken at surgery. In nucleotides, the sequence is TGTGCCAGTAGTATGGGTAGGGCGGGGAGAACAGATACGCAGTATTTT. Translation gives CASSMGRAGRTDTQYF.